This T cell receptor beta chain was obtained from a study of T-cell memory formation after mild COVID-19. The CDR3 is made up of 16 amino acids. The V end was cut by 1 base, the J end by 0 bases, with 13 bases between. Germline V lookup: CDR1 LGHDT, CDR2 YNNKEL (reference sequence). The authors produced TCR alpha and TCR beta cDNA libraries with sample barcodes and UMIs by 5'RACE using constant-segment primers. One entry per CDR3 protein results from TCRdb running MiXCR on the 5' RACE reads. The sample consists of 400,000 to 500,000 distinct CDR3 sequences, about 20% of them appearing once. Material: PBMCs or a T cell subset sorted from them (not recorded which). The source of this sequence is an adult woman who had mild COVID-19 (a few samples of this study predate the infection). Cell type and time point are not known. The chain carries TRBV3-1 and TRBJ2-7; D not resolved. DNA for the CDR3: TGTGCCAGCAGCCAAGTGACTTCTTCATTCTCCTACGAGCAGTACTTC. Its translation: CASSQVTSSFSYEQYF.